This record looks at one T cell receptor (beta chain) sequence and its context. Its antigen is not known. The data stem from a study of graft-versus-host responses after intestinal transplantation. Study-level information: Multivisceral, liver-intestinal, or isolated intestinal transplants were given to recipients. Every recipient had anti-thymocyte globulin induction and roughly 3 years of tacrolimus plus steroids.

Clones were sequenced by immunoSEQ multiplex PCR, and TCRdb holds only the in-frame ones, with some missing. The sample records approximately 15,000 clones, roughly 88% being singletons. V lost 7 bases to trimming and J lost 7 bases, with 14 bases between them. The V gene's germline CDR1 is MDHEN and CDR2 SYDVKM. The CDR3 has 12 amino acids. Overall study findings and caveats: An association linked early post-transplant HvG declines with peak circulating GvH clone levels. Individuals who had graft-donor T cell macrochimerism had allografts that showed high graft-versus-host to host-versus-graft clonal ratios.

The sample consisted of PBMCs, taken roughly 15 weeks after intestinal transplant. This TCR came from a human patient who received an intestinal transplant, so some T cells may come from the graft donor. V usage is TRBV28 and J usage is TRBJ2-7; a possible D gene is TRBD2 (6 bases). The CDR3 sequence: CASTRGLGEQYF. The CDR3 DNA is TGTGCCAGCACCCGGGGACTTGGGGAGCAGTACTTC. Drawing the rest from reference TRBV28 and TRBJ2-7, the complete variable domain is DVKVTQSSRYLVKRTGEKVFLECVQDMDHENMFWYRQDPGLGLRLIYFSYDVKMKEKGDIPEGYSVSREKKERFSLILESASTNQTSMYLCASTRGLGEQYFGPGTRLTVT.